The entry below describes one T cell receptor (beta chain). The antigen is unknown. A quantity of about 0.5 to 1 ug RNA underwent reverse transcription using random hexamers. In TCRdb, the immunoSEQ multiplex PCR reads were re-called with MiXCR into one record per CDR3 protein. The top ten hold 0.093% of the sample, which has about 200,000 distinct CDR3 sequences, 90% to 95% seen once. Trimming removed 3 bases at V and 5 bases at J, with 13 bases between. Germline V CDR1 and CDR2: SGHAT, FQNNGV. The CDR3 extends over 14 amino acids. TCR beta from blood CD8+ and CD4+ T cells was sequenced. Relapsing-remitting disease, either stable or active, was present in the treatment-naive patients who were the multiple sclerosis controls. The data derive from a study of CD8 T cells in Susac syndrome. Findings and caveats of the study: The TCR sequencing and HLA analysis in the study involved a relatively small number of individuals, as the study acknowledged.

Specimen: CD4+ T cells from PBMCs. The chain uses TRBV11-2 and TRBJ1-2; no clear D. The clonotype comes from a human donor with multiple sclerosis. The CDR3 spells CASSFEGPGYGYTF. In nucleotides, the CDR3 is TGTGCCAGCAGCTTTGAGGGCCCGGGATATGGCTACACCTTC.